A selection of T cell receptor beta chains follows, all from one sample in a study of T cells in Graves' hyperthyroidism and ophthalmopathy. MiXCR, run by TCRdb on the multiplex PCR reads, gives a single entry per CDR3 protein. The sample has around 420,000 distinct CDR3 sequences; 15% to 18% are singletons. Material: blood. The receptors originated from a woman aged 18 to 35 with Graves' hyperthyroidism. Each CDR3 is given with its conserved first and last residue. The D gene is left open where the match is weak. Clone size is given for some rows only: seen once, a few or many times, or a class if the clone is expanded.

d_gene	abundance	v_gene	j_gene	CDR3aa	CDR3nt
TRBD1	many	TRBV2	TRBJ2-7	CASSKDRVYEQYF	TGTGCCAGCAGTAAGGACAGGGTCTACGAGCAGTACTTC
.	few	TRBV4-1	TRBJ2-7	CASSQMGLGGFEQYF	TGCGCCAGCAGCCAAATGGGACTGGGAGGATTCGAGCAGTACTTC
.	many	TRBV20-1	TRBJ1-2	CSARTGYGYTF	TGCAGTGCTAGGACAGGCTATGGCTACACCTTC
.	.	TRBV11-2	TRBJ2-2	CASSLGSGGTGELFF	TGTGCCAGCAGCTTAGGGTCGGGCGGGACCGGGGAGCTGTTTTTT
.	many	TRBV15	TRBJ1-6	CATSRDNSPLHF	TGTGCCACCAGCAGAGATAATTCACCCCTCCACTTT
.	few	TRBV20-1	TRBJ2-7	CSARDEEGISSYEQYF	TGCAGTGCTAGAGATGAGGAGGGGATATCCTCCTACGAGCAGTACTTC
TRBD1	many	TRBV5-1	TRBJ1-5	CASAGGSNQPQHF	TGCGCCAGCGCAGGGGGTAGCAATCAGCCCCAGCATTTT
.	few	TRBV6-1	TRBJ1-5	CASSPSLDRYSNQPQHF	TGTGCCAGCAGCCCCTCCCTCGACAGGTATAGCAATCAGCCCCAGCATTTT
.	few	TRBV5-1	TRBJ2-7	CASSLAPQYEQYF	TGCGCCAGCAGCCTCGCCCCCCAATACGAGCAGTACTTC
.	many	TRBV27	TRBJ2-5	CASGFQETQYF	TGTGCCAGCGGTTTCCAAGAGACCCAGTACTTC
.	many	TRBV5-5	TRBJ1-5	CASSLYWGDQPQHF	TGTGCCAGCAGCTTGTACTGGGGAGACCAGCCCCAGCATTTT
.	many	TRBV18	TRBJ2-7	CASSPPGFYEQYF	TGTGCCAGCTCACCACCCGGATTCTACGAGCAGTACTTC
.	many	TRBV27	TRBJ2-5	CASSHGGPETQYF	TGTGCCAGCAGCCACGGGGGTCCCGAGACCCAGTACTTC
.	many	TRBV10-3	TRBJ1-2	CAITPGGGETYGYTF	TGTGCCATCACCCCGGGGGGGGGAGAGACCTATGGCTACACCTTC
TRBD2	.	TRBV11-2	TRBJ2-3	CASSRRLAGTDTQYF	TGTGCCAGCAGTCGGAGACTAGCGGGAACAGATACGCAGTATTTT
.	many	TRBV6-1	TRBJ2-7	CASSELVYEQYF	TGTGCCAGCAGTGAATTAGTCTACGAGCAGTACTTC
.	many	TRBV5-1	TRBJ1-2	CASSLVGDGYTF	TGCGCCAGCAGCTTGGTCGGGGATGGCTACACCTTC
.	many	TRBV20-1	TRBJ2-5	CSAQDQETQYF	TGCAGTGCCCAGGACCAAGAGACCCAGTACTTC
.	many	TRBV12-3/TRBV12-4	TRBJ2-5	CASRYRETQYF	TGTGCCAGCCGATATAGGGAGACCCAGTACTTC
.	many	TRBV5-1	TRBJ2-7	CASSLQSGSYEQYF	TGCGCCAGCAGCTTGCAGTCAGGGTCCTACGAGCAGTACTTC
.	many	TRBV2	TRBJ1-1	CASRAPIMNTEAFF	TGTGCCAGCAGGGCTCCGATTATGAACACTGAAGCTTTCTTT
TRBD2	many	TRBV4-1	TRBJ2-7	CASSQTGTYASGRPYEQYF	TGCGCCAGCAGCCAAACCGGGACGTACGCTAGCGGGAGACCTTACGAGCAGTACTTC
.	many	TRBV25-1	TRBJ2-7	CASSESGIAYEQYF	TGTGCCAGCAGTGAATCTGGGATTGCCTACGAGCAGTACTTC
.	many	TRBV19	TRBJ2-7	CASGPSWDEPNYEQYF	TGTGCCAGTGGCCCCTCTTGGGACGAACCGAACTACGAGCAGTACTTC
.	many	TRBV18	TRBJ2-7	CASSSERPYEQYF	TGTGCCAGCTCGTCGGAGAGACCCTACGAGCAGTACTTC
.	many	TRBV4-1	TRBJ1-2	CASSSRGGAFSYYGYTF	TGCGCCAGCTCCTCTCGCGGGGGGGCCTTCTCCTACTATGGCTACACCTTC
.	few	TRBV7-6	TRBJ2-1	CASSPPQRPREQFF	TGTGCCAGCAGCCCACCCCAGCGTCCGCGGGAGCAGTTCTTC
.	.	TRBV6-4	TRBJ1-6	CASSVSTGPASPLHF	TGTGCCAGCAGTGTTTCGACAGGACCCGCTTCACCCCTCCACTTT
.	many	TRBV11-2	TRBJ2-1	CASSLGGVYNEQFF	TGTGCCAGCAGCCTAGGGGGGGTATACAATGAGCAGTTCTTC
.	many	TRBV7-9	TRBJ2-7	CASSLGPGGSTYEQYF	TGTGCCAGCAGCTTAGGGCCGGGGGGCTCTACATACGAGCAGTACTTC
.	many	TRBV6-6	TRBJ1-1	CASSYGTPRRAFF	TGTGCCAGCAGTTACGGGACACCCCGGCGAGCTTTCTTT
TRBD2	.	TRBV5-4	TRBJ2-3	CASSQTSGRAATQYF	TGTGCCAGCAGCCAGACTAGCGGGAGGGCCGCAACGCAGTATTTT
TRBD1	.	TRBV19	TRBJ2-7	CASSRDRGDLYEQYF	TGTGCCAGTAGTAGGGACAGGGGAGATCTCTACGAGCAGTACTTC
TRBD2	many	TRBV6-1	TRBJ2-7	CASRERELGYEQYF	TGTGCCAGCAGAGAGCGGGAGTTGGGCTACGAGCAGTACTTC
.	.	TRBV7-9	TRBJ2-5	CASSYLGPQETQYF	TGTGCCAGCAGCTACCTGGGACCGCAAGAGACCCAGTACTTC
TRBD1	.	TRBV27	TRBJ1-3	CASSGTGVSGNTIYF	TGTGCCAGCAGCGGGACAGGGGTCTCTGGAAACACCATATATTTT
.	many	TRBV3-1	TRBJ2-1	CASSQGRGAYNEQFF	TGTGCCAGCAGCCAAGGCAGGGGGGCCTACAATGAGCAGTTCTTC
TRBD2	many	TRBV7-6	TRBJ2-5	CASRSASGGSGETQYF	TGTGCCAGCAGGTCCGCTAGCGGGGGGTCGGGAGAGACCCAGTACTTC
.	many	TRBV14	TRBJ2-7	CASSQERGAHEQYF	TGTGCCAGCAGCCAAGAAAGGGGTGCGCACGAGCAGTACTTC
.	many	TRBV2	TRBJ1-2	CASSETGISGYTF	TGTGCCAGCAGTGAAACGGGGATTAGCGGCTACACCTTC